This T cell receptor beta chain was sequenced in a study of CD8+CD57+ T cells in acquired aplastic anemia. The study profiled TCR beta VDJ and CDR3 using genomic DNA as template. TCRdb re-called the reads with MiXCR, one entry per CDR3 protein. The data contain 200,000 to 300,000 distinct CDR3 sequences, roughly 82% of them seen just once; the ten biggest clones take up approximately 42%. A word on this clonotype: A read error may account for a junction end that differs from germline.

CDR3 length equals 14 residues. From germline, CDR1 is SGHVS and CDR2 FQNEAQ. The sequenced patients had an expansion of CD8+CD57+ cells seen by flow cytometry. This chain links TRBV7-8 with TRBJ2-3, with a weak D call TRBD2 (6 bases). The sequence derives from a human donor with aplastic anemia. Sequencing used sorted CD4+, CD8+, or CD8+CD57+ T cells (not recorded which) from PBMCs. The CDR3 DNA sequence: TGTGCCAGCAGCTTTGAGGGAGGTCCCGCTGCGCTTTCTTTT. Translation: CASSFEGGPAALSF.